A selection of T cell receptor beta chains follows, all from one sample in a study of T cell changes during pregnancy in multiple sclerosis. Generated by immunoSEQ multiplex PCR, the TCRdb table keeps only in-frame clones and is missing some. Of about 100,000 clones detected, about 90% appear once; the ten largest clones hold more than 1.5%. The sequencing used peripheral blood, collected after pregnancy. The origin of the receptors is a female donor with multiple sclerosis, enrolled in a pregnancy study. CDR3s include the opening cysteine and the closing phenylalanine or tryptophan. The D gene is left open where the match is weak. Size is stated for part of the rows, as once, few or many counts, or as a class when the clone is expanded.

J | D | size | V | CDR3 | DNA
TRBJ2-3 | TRBD2 | NA | TRBV7-6 | CASSLAQTSGGAGTQYF | TGTGCCAGCAGCTTAGCGCAGACTAGCGGGGGGGCTGGTACGCAGTATTTT
TRBJ2-5 | TRBD2 | NA | TRBV5-1 | CASSLALAEQETQYF | TGCGCCAGCAGCTTGGCCCTAGCGGAACAAGAGACCCAGTACTTC
TRBJ2-5 | NA | NA | TRBV7-2 | CASSIGHYQETQYF | TGTGCCAGCAGCATTGGACACTACCAAGAGACCCAGTACTTC
TRBJ2-7 | NA | NA | TRBV29-1 | CSVATDGYEQYF | TGCAGCGTTGCGACAGACGGCTACGAGCAGTACTTC
TRBJ1-1 | NA | NA | TRBV6-6 | CASTWDLSGTEAFF | TGTGCCAGCACCTGGGACTTGTCGGGAACTGAAGCTTTCTTT
TRBJ2-1 | NA | NA | TRBV6-4 | CASSPTDRLEQFF | TGTGCCAGCAGTCCTACCGATCGACTAGAGCAGTTCTTC
TRBJ1-3 | TRBD1 | NA | TRBV5-1 | CASSSRTGGSRLAGNTIYF | TGCGCCAGCAGCTCGAGGACAGGGGGTTCAAGACTGGCTGGAAACACCATATATTTT
TRBJ2-7 | TRBD2 | NA | TRBV28 | CASRRSGTSGYEQYF | TGTGCCAGCAGGCGGTCCGGGACTAGCGGTTACGAGCAGTACTTC
TRBJ2-1 | NA | NA | TRBV5-1 | CASSIDNEQFF | TGCGCCAGCAGCATCGACAATGAGCAGTTCTTC
TRBJ2-1 | TRBD2 | NA | TRBV19 | CASRNLAGVNNEQFF | TGTGCCAGTAGGAACCTAGCGGGGGTTAACAATGAGCAGTTCTTC
TRBJ2-5 | TRBD1 | NA | TRBV11-2 | CASRGTGQETQYF | TGTGCCAGCAGGGGGACAGGGCAAGAGACCCAGTACTTC
TRBJ1-1 | NA | NA | TRBV11-1 | CASSLEFVNTEAFF | TGTGCCAGCAGCTTAGAATTCGTGAACACTGAAGCTTTCTTT
TRBJ1-4 | NA | NA | TRBV11-3 | CASSPGPGEKLFF | TGTGCCAGCAGCCCCGGCCCGGGAGAAAAACTGTTTTTT
TRBJ2-5 | NA | NA | TRBV29-1 | CSVEHGGETQYF | TGCAGCGTTGAACACGGTGGAGAGACCCAGTACTTC
TRBJ2-3 | NA | once | TRBV27 | CASSLYLGGPNTDTQYF | TGTGCCAGCAGTTTATACCTGGGGGGGCCTAACACAGATACGCAGTATTTT
TRBJ2-6 | NA | NA | TRBV2 | CASSRRDKSSGANVLTF | TGTGCCAGCAGTCGCCGGGACAAAAGCTCTGGGGCCAACGTCCTGACTTTC
TRBJ2-3 | TRBD1 | NA | TRBV5-4 | CASSWTGKDTQYF | TGTGCCAGCAGCTGGACAGGGAAGGATACGCAGTATTTT